These T cell receptor beta chains were read from a single sample in a study of OX40 agonist ivuxolimab in advanced cancers. Profiling relied on immunoSEQ multiplex PCR, and the TCRdb table lists in-frame clones only, not all of them. The data contain around 68,000 clones, approximately 91% of them singletons. The sequencing here drew on CD4+ or CD8+ T cells sorted from blood, taken in a trial of the OX40 agonist ivuxolimab. Source of these receptors: an adult with an advanced solid tumor such as melanoma, head and neck, liver or kidney cancer. The CDR3 runs from the conserved cysteine through the conserved F or W. The order of the fields is CDR3 protein, CDR3 DNA, J gene, clone size, V gene, D gene. A D gene is named only where the DNA matches it firmly. Rows give clone size only sometimes, using once, few, many, or a class for an expanded clone.

cdr3_aa: CASSPLPAGGPWASTDTQYF; cdr3_nt: TGTGCCAGCTCACCACTTCCAGCGGGAGGGCCTTGGGCTAGCACAGATACGCAGTATTTT; j_call: TRBJ2-3; clone_size: .; v_call: TRBV18; d_call: TRBD2
cdr3_aa: CASSYLGCAVGELFF; cdr3_nt: TGTGCCAGCAGTTACTTGGGCTGCGCGGTCGGGGAGCTGTTTTTT; j_call: TRBJ2-2; clone_size: .; v_call: TRBV6-7; d_call: .
cdr3_aa: CASSVPPKAFF; cdr3_nt: TGTGCCAGTAGTGTGCCGCCGAAAGCTTTCTTT; j_call: TRBJ1-1; clone_size: .; v_call: TRBV19; d_call: .
cdr3_aa: CASRVTSGVTYNEQFF; cdr3_nt: TGTGCCAGCAGAGTTACCAGCGGGGTCACCTACAATGAGCAGTTCTTC; j_call: TRBJ2-1; clone_size: .; v_call: TRBV11-2; d_call: TRBD2
cdr3_aa: CASSFRDGISYEQYF; cdr3_nt: TGTGCCAGTAGTTTCCGGGACGGGATCTCCTACGAGCAGTACTTC; j_call: TRBJ2-7; clone_size: .; v_call: TRBV19; d_call: .
cdr3_aa: CASSSDATNEKLFF; cdr3_nt: TGTGCCAGCAGCTCTGATGCAACTAATGAAAAACTGTTTTTT; j_call: TRBJ1-4; clone_size: .; v_call: TRBV5-6; d_call: .
cdr3_aa: CASRYGQGTSYEQYF; cdr3_nt: TGTGCCAGCAGATATGGACAGGGGACCTCCTACGAGCAGTACTTC; j_call: TRBJ2-7; clone_size: .; v_call: TRBV2; d_call: TRBD1
cdr3_aa: CASSRMHEQFF; cdr3_nt: TGTGCCAGCAGCCGTATGCATGAGCAGTTCTTC; j_call: TRBJ2-1; clone_size: .; v_call: TRBV5-4; d_call: .
cdr3_aa: CSVKAGQTDAFF; cdr3_nt: TGCAGCGTTAAGGCGGGACAGACTGACGCTTTCTTT; j_call: TRBJ1-1; clone_size: .; v_call: TRBV29-1; d_call: TRBD1
cdr3_aa: CASSLRGRGNTIYF; cdr3_nt: TGTGCCAGCAGCCTCAGGGGGAGGGGAAACACCATATATTTT; j_call: TRBJ1-3; clone_size: .; v_call: TRBV11-2; d_call: TRBD1
cdr3_aa: CASSTPPGSLGAEAFF; cdr3_nt: TGTGCCAGCAGCACCCCCCCAGGCTCCCTGGGGGCTGAAGCTTTCTTT; j_call: TRBJ1-1; clone_size: .; v_call: TRBV11-2; d_call: .
cdr3_aa: CASSPLLGLAALDTGELFF; cdr3_nt: TGTGCCAGCAGCCCGCTTTTAGGACTAGCGGCCCTAGACACCGGGGAGCTGTTTTTT; j_call: TRBJ2-2; clone_size: .; v_call: TRBV7-9; d_call: TRBD2
cdr3_aa: CASSDFTGNTIYF; cdr3_nt: TGTGCCAGCAGTGATTTTACTGGAAACACCATATATTTT; j_call: TRBJ1-3; clone_size: .; v_call: TRBV6-1; d_call: .
cdr3_aa: CASRGQGNTGELFF; cdr3_nt: TGTGCCAGTAGAGGACAGGGGAACACCGGGGAGCTGTTTTTT; j_call: TRBJ2-2; clone_size: .; v_call: TRBV19; d_call: TRBD1
cdr3_aa: CASKGQPLGYTF; cdr3_nt: TGTGCCAGCAAAGGGCAGCCTCTAGGCTACACCTTC; j_call: TRBJ1-2; clone_size: few; v_call: TRBV25-1; d_call: .
cdr3_aa: CASSLTRSDQETQYF; cdr3_nt: TGTGCCAGCAGCTTAACGAGATCGGACCAAGAGACCCAGTACTTC; j_call: TRBJ2-5; clone_size: .; v_call: TRBV7-6; d_call: .
cdr3_aa: CASRLRSEGYGYTF; cdr3_nt: TGTGCCAGCAGGCTTCGCTCAGAGGGCTATGGCTACACCTTC; j_call: TRBJ1-2; clone_size: .; v_call: TRBV27; d_call: .
cdr3_aa: CASSFTQGNGYTF; cdr3_nt: TGTGCCAGCAGCTTCACACAGGGGAATGGCTACACCTTC; j_call: TRBJ1-2; clone_size: .; v_call: TRBV7-9; d_call: TRBD1
cdr3_aa: CASSPDRVQPQHF; cdr3_nt: TGTGCCAGCAGCCCAGACAGGGTTCAGCCCCAGCATTTT; j_call: TRBJ1-5; clone_size: .; v_call: TRBV27; d_call: TRBD1
cdr3_aa: CASSLLAGLSTDTQYF; cdr3_nt: TGTGCCAGCAGTTTATTAGCAGGGTTAAGCACAGATACGCAGTATTTT; j_call: TRBJ2-3; clone_size: .; v_call: TRBV27; d_call: .
cdr3_aa: CASSMWGAGTGELFF; cdr3_nt: TGTGCCAGTAGTATGTGGGGCGCAGGCACCGGGGAGCTGTTTTTT; j_call: TRBJ2-2; clone_size: .; v_call: TRBV19; d_call: .
cdr3_aa: CAWSRSAYNEQFF; cdr3_nt: TGTGCCTGGAGCCGGTCGGCCTACAATGAGCAGTTCTTC; j_call: TRBJ2-1; clone_size: .; v_call: TRBV30; d_call: .